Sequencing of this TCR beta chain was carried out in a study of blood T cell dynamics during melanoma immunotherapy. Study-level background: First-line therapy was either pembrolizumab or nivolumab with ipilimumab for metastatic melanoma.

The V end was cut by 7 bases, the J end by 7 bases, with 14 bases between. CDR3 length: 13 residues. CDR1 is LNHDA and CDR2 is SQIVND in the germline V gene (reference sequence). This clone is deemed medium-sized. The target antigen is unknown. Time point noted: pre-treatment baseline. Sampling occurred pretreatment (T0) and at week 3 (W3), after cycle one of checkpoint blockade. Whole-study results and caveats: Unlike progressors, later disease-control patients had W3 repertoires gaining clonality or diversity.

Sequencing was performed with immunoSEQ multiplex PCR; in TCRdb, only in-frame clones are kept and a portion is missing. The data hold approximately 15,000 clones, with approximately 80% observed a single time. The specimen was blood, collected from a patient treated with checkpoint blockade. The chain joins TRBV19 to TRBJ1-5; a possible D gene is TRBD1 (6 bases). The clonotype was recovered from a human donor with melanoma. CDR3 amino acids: CASTIQGTQPQHF. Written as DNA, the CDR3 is TGTGCCAGTACCATACAGGGTACCCAGCCCCAGCATTTT.